Included here is one T cell receptor beta chain sequence, with context. Methods used by the authors: From reference gene primer amplification, estimates of nucleated cell counts were derived. This table comes from immunoSEQ multiplex PCR, and its TCRdb copy is limited to in-frame clones, with some not included. V and J calls and clone size are copied from that table; D and trimming were computed from the DNA. The sample holds about 280,000 clones, 85% seen once. The sample belongs to a study of blood T cell repertoires in COVID-19. Individuals aged about 18 to 100 years were recruited from approximately 24 US areas. Cohorts were assigned according to the clinical history that participants reported. Recovered participants had two consecutive negative NP/OP PCR tests, healthcare professional clearance, or symptom resolution. The CDR3 contains 16 residues. V trimming: 0 bases; J trimming: 5 bases; junction bases outside the gene matches: 2. Germline CDR1 MNHEY, CDR2 SVGAGI.

The chain uses TRBV6-5 and TRBJ2-1; 12 bases fit TRBD2. Sequenced sample: PBMCs or T cells enriched from blood (not recorded which). This TCR was recovered from a woman aged 45 to 65 who had recovered from COVID-19. The CDR3 loop reads CASSYSTSGRHNEQFF. Written as DNA, the CDR3 is TGTGCCAGCAGTTACTCGACTAGCGGGAGACACAATGAGCAGTTCTTC.